These T cell receptor beta chains were read from a single sample in a study of CD8+CD57+ T cells in acquired aplastic anemia. TCRdb used MiXCR to reprocess the reads, holding one entry per CDR3 protein. This table holds about 110,000 distinct CDR3 sequences, around half found once. Sequenced sample: sorted CD4+, CD8+, or CD8+CD57+ T cells (not recorded which) from PBMCs. The source is a human donor in good health, serving as a control. Each CDR3 is given with its conserved first and last residue. The D gene is left open where the match is weak. Not all rows give a size; the values are once, few, many and, for expanded clones, a class.

>TRBV4-2|TRBJ2-7|NA|NA
CASSPGVGGISYEQYF
TGTGCCAGCAGCCCGGGGGTGGGGGGCATATCCTACGAGCAGTACTTC
>TRBV12-3/TRBV12-4|TRBJ1-6|TRBD1|NA
CASRLRGQGDLSSYNSPLHF
TGTGCCAGCAGGCTCCGGGGACAGGGTGATCTAAGCTCCTATAATTCACCCCTCCACTTT
>TRBV2|TRBJ1-3|NA|medium-sized
CASSDRGENTIYF
TGTGCCAGCAGTGACAGGGGTGAAAACACCATATATTTT
>TRBV20-1|TRBJ2-7|NA|NA
CSARDKTMIYEQYF
TGCAGTGCTAGAGATAAGACGATGATCTACGAGCAGTACTTC
>TRBV2|TRBJ1-2|NA|NA
CASSLRTANYGYTF
TGTGCCAGCAGCCTTAGGACGGCCAACTATGGCTACACCTTC
>TRBV9|TRBJ1-2|NA|many
CASSVETENYGYTF
TGTGCCAGCAGCGTAGAGACGGAAAACTATGGCTACACCTTC
>TRBV4-2|TRBJ1-6|NA|NA
CASSRAREASSPLHF
TGTGCCAGCAGCCGAGCCAGGGAGGCGAGTTCACCCCTCCACTTT
>TRBV5-1|TRBJ2-5|NA|many
CASTVGGETQYF
TGCGCCAGCACCGTTGGTGGGGAGACCCAGTACTTC
>TRBV30|TRBJ1-1|NA|many
CAWSVLQNTEAFF
TGTGCCTGGAGTGTACTGCAGAACACTGAAGCTTTCTTT
>TRBV24-1|TRBJ1-5|TRBD1|once
CATSDTGVNQPQHF
TGTGCCACCAGTGATACAGGGGTGAATCAGCCCCAGCATTTT
>TRBV7-9|TRBJ1-5|NA|NA
CASSLSGQPQPQHF
TGTGCCAGCAGCCTATCAGGACAACCACAGCCCCAGCATTTT
>TRBV11-2|TRBJ2-2|TRBD2|NA
CASSWTSGGSNTGELFF
TGTGCCAGCAGCTGGACTAGCGGGGGATCGAACACCGGGGAGCTGTTTTTT
>TRBV5-1|TRBJ1-2|TRBD1|many
CASSKTGDYGYTF
TGCGCCAGCAGCAAGACAGGGGACTATGGCTACACCTTC
>TRBV19|TRBJ2-7|TRBD1|few
CASSIRTGGYEQYF
TGTGCCAGTAGTATTCGGACAGGGGGCTACGAGCAGTACTTC
>TRBV7-3|TRBJ2-5|NA|NA
CASSPGASETQYF
TGTGCCAGCAGCCCCGGCGCATCGGAGACCCAGTACTTC
>TRBV2|TRBJ1-6|NA|NA
CAGLRDTNSPLHF
TGTGCCGGACTCCGGGACACAAATTCACCCCTCCACTTT
>TRBV25-1|TRBJ2-7|NA|NA
CASSELGSGFSYEQYF
TGTGCCAGCAGTGAATTGGGATCCGGGTTCTCCTACGAGCAGTACTTC
>TRBV6-6|TRBJ1-2|NA|many
CASSYSFPDLNYGYTF
TGTGCCAGCAGTTACTCCTTTCCAGATTTGAACTATGGCTACACCTTC
>TRBV29-1|TRBJ2-2|TRBD2|NA
CSVEVTPSGGATGELFF
TGCAGCGTTGAAGTCACCCCTAGCGGGGGGGCCACCGGGGAGCTGTTTTTT
>TRBV13|TRBJ1-3|NA|NA
CASSQAGNTMYF
TGTGCCAGCAGTCAAGCTGGAAACACCATGTATTTT
>TRBV7-6|TRBJ2-7|NA|many
CASSFQAGSYEQYF
TGTGCCAGCAGCTTTCAGGCAGGGTCCTACGAGCAGTACTTC
>TRBV7-2|TRBJ2-3|TRBD1|NA
CASSLQGADTQYF
TGTGCCAGCAGCTTGCAGGGGGCAGATACGCAGTATTTT
>TRBV20-1|TRBJ2-7|TRBD1|many
CSARTGTYEQYF
TGCAGTGCCCGGACAGGTACCTACGAGCAGTACTTC
>TRBV12-3/TRBV12-4|TRBJ2-1|NA|many
CASSSRGNNEQFF
TGTGCCAGCAGCTCACGGGGGAACAATGAGCAGTTCTTC
>TRBV12-5|TRBJ1-2|NA|many
CASGLSLGGYTF
TGTGCTAGTGGTTTGAGCCTCGGTGGCTACACCTTC
>TRBV12-3/TRBV12-4|TRBJ1-5|NA|NA
CASSFNRDQPQHF
TGTGCCAGCAGTTTCAATCGAGATCAGCCCCAGCATTTT
>TRBV7-8|TRBJ1-1|NA|NA
CASSWTDTEAFF
TGTGCCAGCAGCTGGACAGACACTGAAGCTTTCTTT
>TRBV4-1|TRBJ1-1|NA|many
CASSQVGGPGTEAFF
TGCGCCAGCAGCCAAGTAGGAGGGCCGGGCACTGAAGCTTTCTTT
>TRBV12-3/TRBV12-4|TRBJ2-3|TRBD2|NA
CASSLGLAGTWGTDTQYF
TGTGCCAGCAGTTTAGGGCTAGCGGGGACCTGGGGCACAGATACGCAGTATTTT
>TRBV2|TRBJ2-2|NA|NA
CASQGFAGELLF
TGTGCCAGTCAGGGTTTCGCCGGGGAACTGCTTTTT
>TRBV5-1|TRBJ2-7|TRBD1|NA
CASSDGQGGEQYF
TGCGCCAGCAGCGATGGACAGGGAGGCGAGCAGTACTTC
>TRBV25-1|TRBJ2-7|NA|NA
CASSVEAHRDSYEQYF
TGTGCCAGCAGCGTAGAAGCCCACAGGGACTCCTACGAGCAGTACTTC
>TRBV20-1|TRBJ1-2|NA|NA
CSAREPYRDGYTF
TGCAGTGCTAGAGAGCCTTACAGGGATGGCTACACCTTC
>TRBV7-2|TRBJ2-3|NA|NA
CAGGNLATDTQYF
TGTGCCGGGGGGAATCTGGCCACAGATACGCAGTATTTT
>TRBV13|TRBJ2-1|TRBD1|many
CASSPRDRLYNEQFF
TGTGCCAGCAGCCCCCGGGACAGGCTGTACAATGAGCAGTTCTTC
>TRBV5-4|TRBJ1-2|NA|many
CASSLVAELAF
TGTGCCAGCAGCTTGGTAGCGGAGCTCGCCTTC
>TRBV5-8|TRBJ2-1|NA|many
CASRPTGTQVGQFF
TGTGCCAGCAGGCCCACCGGGACACAGGTAGGGCAGTTCTTC
>TRBV15|TRBJ1-1|TRBD1|once
CATSGRDRGSTEAFF
TGTGCCACCAGCGGGAGGGACAGGGGGAGTACTGAAGCTTTCTTT
>TRBV12-3/TRBV12-4|TRBJ2-7|NA|NA
CASSSTGRQRGEQYF
TGTGCCAGCAGTTCGACAGGTCGGCAAAGGGGCGAGCAGTACTTC
>TRBV19|TRBJ1-1|NA|many
CASSIGEGYTEAFF
TGTGCCAGTAGTATAGGAGAGGGGTACACTGAAGCTTTCTTT
>TRBV10-2|TRBJ2-7|TRBD2|NA
CASTTPAGGYEQYF
TGCGCCAGCACGACCCCAGCGGGGGGCTACGAGCAGTACTTC
>TRBV7-9|TRBJ2-5|NA|many
CASSSRRLEMTQYF
TGTGCCAGCAGCTCCAGGCGTTTGGAGATGACCCAGTACTTC
>TRBV20-1|TRBJ2-7|TRBD1|many
CSARGTGDPYEQYF
TGCAGTGCTAGAGGGACAGGAGATCCTTACGAGCAGTACTTC
>TRBV2|TRBJ2-7|TRBD2|NA
CASSVERGAGEQYF
TGTGCCAGCAGTGTCGAGCGGGGGGCGGGGGAGCAGTACTTC
>TRBV19|TRBJ1-1|NA|many
CATRATEAFF
TGTGCCACCCGGGCAACTGAAGCTTTCTTT
>TRBV19|TRBJ2-7|TRBD2|few
CASTHTASGTYEQYF
TGTGCCAGTACCCATACGGCTAGCGGGACCTACGAGCAGTACTTC
>TRBV7-2|TRBJ1-2|NA|NA
CASSRGHRAYGYTF
TGTGCCAGCAGCCGTGGACACCGGGCTTATGGCTACACCTTC
>TRBV29-1|TRBJ1-2|NA|NA
CSVVAAGYGYTF
TGCAGCGTTGTAGCCGCGGGGTATGGCTACACCTTC
>TRBV10-3|TRBJ2-5|NA|NA
CAISDSTGFNQETQYF
TGTGCCATCAGTGATTCCACAGGCTTTAACCAAGAGACCCAGTACTTC
>TRBV11-1|TRBJ1-6|NA|NA
CASSPSSGTRSNSPLHF
TGTGCCAGCAGCCCCTCCTCAGGGACACGGTCCAATTCACCCCTCCACTTT
>TRBV6-5|TRBJ1-5|NA|many
CASTPVGGSNQPQHF
TGTGCCAGCACCCCGGTAGGCGGGAGCAATCAGCCCCAGCATTTT
>TRBV19|TRBJ1-2|TRBD1|NA
CASRTGGHYGYAF
TGTGCCAGTAGGACAGGGGGACACTATGGCTACGCCTTC
>TRBV24-1|TRBJ2-3|TRBD1|NA
CATQGQGKTQYF
TGTGCCACCCAAGGACAGGGTAAAACGCAGTATTTT
>TRBV15|TRBJ1-3|NA|many
CATSGRTGSGNTIYF
TGTGCCACCAGCGGTAGGACTGGGTCTGGAAACACCATATATTTT
>TRBV24-1|TRBJ2-1|TRBD2|NA
CATSTSGRNEQFF
TGTGCCACCAGTACTAGCGGGAGGAATGAGCAGTTCTTC
>TRBV6-1|TRBJ2-7|NA|many
CASRGGLYEQYF
TGTGCCAGCAGGGGCGGCTTATACGAGCAGTACTTC
>TRBV6-2/TRBV6-3|TRBJ2-3|TRBD1|NA
CASSYDQGASTGDTQYF
TGTGCCAGCAGTTACGATCAGGGGGCTTCGACAGGGGATACGCAGTATTTT